This TCR beta chain was recorded in a study of T cell responses to AZD1222 COVID-19 vaccine. The data were produced by immunoSEQ multiplex PCR, yet TCRdb's version contains in-frame clones alone and is incomplete. This sample has tens of thousands of clones, with approximately 90% found just once. Details on this clone: The same CDR3 also results from other DNA sequences found in this sample.

CDR3 length: 14 amino acids. The V gene's germline CDR1 is SGHAT and CDR2 FQNNGV. V was trimmed by 3 bases and J by 4 bases, leaving 12 bases between them. The J gene is TRBJ1-1, the V gene TRBV11-2; D call uncertain. The origin of this receptor is an adult in good health. The sequenced sample was peripheral blood, obtained on day 0 of MenACWY control vaccination. The CDR3 nucleotides are TGTGCCAGCAGCTTGGCAGGAGGAGGCACTGAAGCTTTCTTT. Encoded protein: CASSLAGGGTEAFF.